This T cell receptor beta chain originates from a study of T cell repertoires in aging, cancer and after chemotherapy. In the study overall: The full dataset contained several million TCR reads.

Study-wide points: Across the chemotherapy interval, each cancer cohort showed higher median generation probability, suggesting thymic rebound.

Rearranged V-D-J TRB sequences were amplified with a mixed TRB-A/B primer pool. TCRdb used MiXCR to reprocess the multiplex PCR reads, holding one entry per CDR3 protein. The table shows more than 1,400 distinct CDR3 sequences, with approximately 49% occurring only once. TCR beta rearrangements were amplified from peripheral blood genomic DNA. This clonotype has more than one count but fewer than ten. Its specificity is not known. The origin of this receptor is a human donor with a blood cancer. Sample: blood.

Here the CDR3 reads CASSEEDLPEQFF. CDR3 DNA sequence: TGTGCCAGCAGTGAAGAAGACCTTCCGGAGCAGTTCTTC. The chain combines TRBV2 with TRBJ2-1; D unresolved. The CDR3 is 13 residues long. V dropped 1 base and J dropped 10 bases, with 11 bases sitting between them. CDR1 SNHLY and CDR2 FYNNEI come from the germline V gene.